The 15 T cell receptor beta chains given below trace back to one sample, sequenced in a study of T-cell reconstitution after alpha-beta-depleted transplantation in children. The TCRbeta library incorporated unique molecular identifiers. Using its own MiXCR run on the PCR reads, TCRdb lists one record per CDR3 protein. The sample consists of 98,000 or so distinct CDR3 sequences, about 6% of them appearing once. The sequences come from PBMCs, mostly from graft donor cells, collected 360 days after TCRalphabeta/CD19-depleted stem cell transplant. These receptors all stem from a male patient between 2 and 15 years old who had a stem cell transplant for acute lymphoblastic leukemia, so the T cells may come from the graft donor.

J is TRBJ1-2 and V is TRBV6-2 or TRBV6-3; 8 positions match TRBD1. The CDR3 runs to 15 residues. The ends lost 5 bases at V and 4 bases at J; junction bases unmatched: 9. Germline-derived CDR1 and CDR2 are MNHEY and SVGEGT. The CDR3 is CASSPKTTGGYGYTF. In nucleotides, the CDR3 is TGTGCCAGCAGTCCCAAAACTACAGGGGGCTATGGCTACACCTTC.

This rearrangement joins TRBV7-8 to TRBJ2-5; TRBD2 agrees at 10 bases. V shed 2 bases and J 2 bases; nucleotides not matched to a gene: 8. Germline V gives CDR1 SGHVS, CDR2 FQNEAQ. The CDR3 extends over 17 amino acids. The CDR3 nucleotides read TGTGCCAGCAGCTTACCCGCGACTAGCGGGCATCAAGAGACCCAGTACTTC. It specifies CASSLPATSGHQETQYF.

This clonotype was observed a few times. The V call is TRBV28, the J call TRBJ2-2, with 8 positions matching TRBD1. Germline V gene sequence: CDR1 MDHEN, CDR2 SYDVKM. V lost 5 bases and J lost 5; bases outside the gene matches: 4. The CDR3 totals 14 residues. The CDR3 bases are TGTGCCAGCAGTCCGCGGACAGGGACCGGGGAGCTGTTTTTT. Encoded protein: CASSPRTGTGELFF. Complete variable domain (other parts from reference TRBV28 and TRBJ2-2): DVKVTQSSRYLVKRTGEKVFLECVQDMDHENMFWYRQDPGLGLRLIYFSYDVKMKEKGDIPEGYSVSREKKERFSLILESASTNQTSMYLCASSPRTGTGELFFGEGSRLTVL.

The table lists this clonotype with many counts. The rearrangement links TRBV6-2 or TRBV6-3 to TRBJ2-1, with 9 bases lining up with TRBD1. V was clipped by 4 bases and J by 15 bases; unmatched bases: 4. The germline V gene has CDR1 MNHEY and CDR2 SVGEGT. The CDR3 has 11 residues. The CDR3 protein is CASSWDRDRFF. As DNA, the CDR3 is TGTGCCAGCAGTTGGGACAGGGATCGGTTCTTC.

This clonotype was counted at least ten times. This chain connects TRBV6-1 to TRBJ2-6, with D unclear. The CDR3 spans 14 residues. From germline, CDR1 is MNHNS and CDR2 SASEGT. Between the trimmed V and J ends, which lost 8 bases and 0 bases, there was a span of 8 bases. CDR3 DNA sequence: TGTGCCAGCGCCGTGAGCTCTGGGGCCAACGTCCTGACTTTC. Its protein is CASAVSSGANVLTF.

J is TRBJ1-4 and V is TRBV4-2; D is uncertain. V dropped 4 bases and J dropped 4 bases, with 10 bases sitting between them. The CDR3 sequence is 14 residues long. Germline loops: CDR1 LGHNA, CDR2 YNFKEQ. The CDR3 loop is CASSPRTFNEKLFF. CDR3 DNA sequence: TGTGCCAGCAGCCCTCGGACCTTTAATGAAAAACTGTTTTTT.

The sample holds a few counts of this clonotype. The CDR3 DNA reads TGTGCCAGCAGCAAGGGTGACAGGGACAATCAGCCCCAGCATTTT. Translation gives CASSKGDRDNQPQHF. This sequence joins TRBV7-8 and TRBJ1-5, with 7 bases aligning to TRBD1. The junction had 7 bases not matched to a gene; V was cut back by 5 bases and J by 3 bases. Germline CDR1 is SGHVS and CDR2 is FQNEAQ. The CDR3 length is 15 residues.

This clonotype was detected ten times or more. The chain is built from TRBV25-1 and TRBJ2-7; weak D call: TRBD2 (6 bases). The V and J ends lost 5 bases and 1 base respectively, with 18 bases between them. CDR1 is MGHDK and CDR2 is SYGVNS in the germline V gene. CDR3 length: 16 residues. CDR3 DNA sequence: TGTGCCAGCAGTAACCCCCGGGAGTCGTCATCCTACGAGCAGTACTTC. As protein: CASSNPRESSSYEQYF.

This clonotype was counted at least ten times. The DNA of the CDR3 is TGTGCCATCAGTGAAGTAGACAGGGTTGATGAGCAGTTCTTC. Protein sequence: CAISEVDRVDEQFF. The chain is built from TRBV10-3 and TRBJ2-1; 7 bases are a match to TRBD1. V shed 3 bases and J 8 bases; nucleotides not matched to a gene: 7. The CDR3 is 14 amino acids. CDR1 and CDR2 (germline): ENHRY, SYGVKD.

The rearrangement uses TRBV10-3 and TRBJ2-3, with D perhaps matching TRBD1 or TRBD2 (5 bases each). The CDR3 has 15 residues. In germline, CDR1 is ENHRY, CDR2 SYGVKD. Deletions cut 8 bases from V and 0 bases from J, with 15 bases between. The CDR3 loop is CAILRDDASTDTQYF. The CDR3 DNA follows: TGTGCCATCCTTCGGGACGACGCTAGCACAGATACGCAGTATTTT.

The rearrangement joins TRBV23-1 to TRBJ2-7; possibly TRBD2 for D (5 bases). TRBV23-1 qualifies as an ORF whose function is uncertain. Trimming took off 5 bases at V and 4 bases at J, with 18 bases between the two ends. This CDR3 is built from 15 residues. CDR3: CASSFDSLGDYEQYF. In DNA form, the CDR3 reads TGCGCCAGCAGTTTCGACTCGCTCGGGGATTACGAGCAGTACTTC.

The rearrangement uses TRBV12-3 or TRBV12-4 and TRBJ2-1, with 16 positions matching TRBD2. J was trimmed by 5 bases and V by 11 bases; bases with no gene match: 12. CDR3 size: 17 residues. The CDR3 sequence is CAFCLGGLAGGDNEQFF. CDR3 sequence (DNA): TGTGCCTTCTGTTTAGGGGGACTAGCGGGAGGGGACAATGAGCAGTTCTTC.

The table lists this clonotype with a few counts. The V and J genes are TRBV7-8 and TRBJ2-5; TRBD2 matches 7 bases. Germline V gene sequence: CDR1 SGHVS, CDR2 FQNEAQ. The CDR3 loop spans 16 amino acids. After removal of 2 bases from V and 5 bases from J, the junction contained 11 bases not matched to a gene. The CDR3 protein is CASSLRGGPRRETQYF. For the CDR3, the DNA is TGTGCCAGCAGCTTAAGGGGAGGGCCGAGGAGGGAGACCCAGTACTTC.

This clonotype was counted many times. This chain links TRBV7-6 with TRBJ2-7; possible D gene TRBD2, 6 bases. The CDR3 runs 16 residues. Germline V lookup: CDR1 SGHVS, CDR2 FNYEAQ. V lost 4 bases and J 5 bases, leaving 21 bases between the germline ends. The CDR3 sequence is CASSSRGTFSTHEQYF. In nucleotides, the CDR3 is TGTGCCAGCAGCTCACGGGGGACTTTCTCGACACACGAGCAGTACTTC. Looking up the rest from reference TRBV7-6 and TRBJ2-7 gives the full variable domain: GAGVSQSPRYKVTKRGQDVALRCDPISGHVSLYWYRQALGQGPEFLTYFNYEAQQDKSGLPNDRFSAERPEGSISTLTIQRTEQRDSAMYRCASSSRGTFSTHEQYFGPGTRLTVT.

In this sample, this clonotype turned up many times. The CDR3 protein is CATSRVGRLGTGELFF. CDR3 nucleotides: TGTGCCACCAGCAGAGTAGGACGGCTAGGGACCGGGGAGCTGTTTTTT. The chain combines TRBV15 with TRBJ2-2; D is uncertain. The ends were cut back, 1 base at V and 5 bases at J, with 14 bases in the middle. CDR1 LNHNV and CDR2 YYDKDF come from the germline V gene (reference sequence). The CDR3 is 16 amino acids.